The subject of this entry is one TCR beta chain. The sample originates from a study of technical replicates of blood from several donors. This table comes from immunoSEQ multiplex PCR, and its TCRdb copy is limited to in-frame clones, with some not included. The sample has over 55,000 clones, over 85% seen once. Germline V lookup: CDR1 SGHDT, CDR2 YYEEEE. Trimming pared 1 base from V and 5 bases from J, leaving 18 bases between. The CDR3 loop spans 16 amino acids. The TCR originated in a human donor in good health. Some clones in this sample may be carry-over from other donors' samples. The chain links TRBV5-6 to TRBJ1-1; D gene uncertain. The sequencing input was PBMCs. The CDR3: CASSLRRITRGTEAFF. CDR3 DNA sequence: TGTGCCAGCAGCTTGAGACGGATAACCCGAGGGACTGAAGCTTTCTTT. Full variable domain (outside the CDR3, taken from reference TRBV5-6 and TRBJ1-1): DAGVTQSPTHLIKTRGQQVTLRCSPKSGHDTVSWYQQALGQGPQFIFQYYEEEERQRGNFPDRFSGHQFPNYSSELNVNALLLGDSALYLCASSLRRITRGTEAFFGQGTRLTVV.